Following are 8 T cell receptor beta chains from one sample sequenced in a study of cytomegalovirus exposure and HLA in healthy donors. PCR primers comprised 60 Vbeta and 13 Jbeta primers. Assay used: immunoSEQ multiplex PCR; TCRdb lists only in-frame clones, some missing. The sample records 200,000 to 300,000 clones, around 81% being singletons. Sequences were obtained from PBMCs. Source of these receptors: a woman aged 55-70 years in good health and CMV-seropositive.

Here the CDR3 DNA reads TGTGCCAGCAGCGCAGTGGTCGGAGCGGAAGGGCAGTTCTTC. It yields the protein CASSAVVGAEGQFF. The V gene is TRBV9, the J gene TRBJ2-1, with D possibly being TRBD2 (5 bases). The germline V and J ends were trimmed by 3 bases and 12 bases, with 19 bases remaining between them. CDR1 and CDR2 from the germline V gene are SGDLS and YYNGEE. CDR3 length: 14 residues.

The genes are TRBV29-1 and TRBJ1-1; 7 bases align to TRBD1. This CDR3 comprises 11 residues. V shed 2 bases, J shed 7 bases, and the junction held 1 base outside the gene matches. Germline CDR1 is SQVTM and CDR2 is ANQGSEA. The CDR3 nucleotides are TGCAGCGTTGAACCAGGGGGTGAAGCTTTCTTT. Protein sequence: CSVEPGGEAFF.

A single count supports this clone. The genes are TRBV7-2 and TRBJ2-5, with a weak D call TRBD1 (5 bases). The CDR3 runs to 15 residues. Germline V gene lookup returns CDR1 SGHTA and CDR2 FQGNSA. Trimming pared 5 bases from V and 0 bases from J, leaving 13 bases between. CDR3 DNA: TGTGCCAGCAGCCCCATGACAGCATACCAAGAGACCCAGTACTTC. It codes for CASSPMTAYQETQYF.

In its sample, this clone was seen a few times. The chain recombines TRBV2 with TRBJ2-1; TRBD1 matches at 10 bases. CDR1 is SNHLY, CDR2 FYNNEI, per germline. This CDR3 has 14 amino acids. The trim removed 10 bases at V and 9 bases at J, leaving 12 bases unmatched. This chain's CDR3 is CATFGDRGSGEQFF. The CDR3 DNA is TGTGCCACCTTTGGGGACAGGGGTTCCGGTGAGCAGTTCTTC.

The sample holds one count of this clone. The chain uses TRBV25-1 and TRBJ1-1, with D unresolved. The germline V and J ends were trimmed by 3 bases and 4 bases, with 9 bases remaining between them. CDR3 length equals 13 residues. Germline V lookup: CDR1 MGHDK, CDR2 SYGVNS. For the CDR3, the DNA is TGTGCCAGCAGTGACCCTCGGGGCACTGAAGCTTTCTTT. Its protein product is CASSDPRGTEAFF.

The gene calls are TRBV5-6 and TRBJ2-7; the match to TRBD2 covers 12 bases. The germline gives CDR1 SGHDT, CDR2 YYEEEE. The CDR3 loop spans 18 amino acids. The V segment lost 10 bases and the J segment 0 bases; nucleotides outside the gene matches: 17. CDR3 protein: CADSWGSSGRGNSYEQYF. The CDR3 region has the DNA TGTGCCGACTCCTGGGGTTCTAGCGGGAGGGGGAACTCCTACGAGCAGTACTTC.

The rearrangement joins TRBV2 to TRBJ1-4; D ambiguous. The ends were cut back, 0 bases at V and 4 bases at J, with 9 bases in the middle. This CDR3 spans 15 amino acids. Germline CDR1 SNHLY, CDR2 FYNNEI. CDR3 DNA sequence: TGTGCCAGCAGTGAAGCAGAGGGAAGTAATGAAAAACTGTTTTTT. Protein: CASSEAEGSNEKLFF.

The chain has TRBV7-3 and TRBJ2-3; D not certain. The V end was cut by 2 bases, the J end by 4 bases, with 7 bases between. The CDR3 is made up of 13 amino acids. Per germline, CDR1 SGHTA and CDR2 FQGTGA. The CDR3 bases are TGTGCCAGCAGCTTAGCTCGGGCAGATACGCAGTATTTT. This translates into CASSLARADTQYF. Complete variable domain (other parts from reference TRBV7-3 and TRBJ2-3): GAGVSQTPSNKVTEKGKYVELRCDPISGHTALYWYRQSLGQGPEFLIYFQGTGAADDSGLPNDRFFAVRPEGSVSTLKIQRTERGDSAVYLCASSLARADTQYFGPGTRLTVL.